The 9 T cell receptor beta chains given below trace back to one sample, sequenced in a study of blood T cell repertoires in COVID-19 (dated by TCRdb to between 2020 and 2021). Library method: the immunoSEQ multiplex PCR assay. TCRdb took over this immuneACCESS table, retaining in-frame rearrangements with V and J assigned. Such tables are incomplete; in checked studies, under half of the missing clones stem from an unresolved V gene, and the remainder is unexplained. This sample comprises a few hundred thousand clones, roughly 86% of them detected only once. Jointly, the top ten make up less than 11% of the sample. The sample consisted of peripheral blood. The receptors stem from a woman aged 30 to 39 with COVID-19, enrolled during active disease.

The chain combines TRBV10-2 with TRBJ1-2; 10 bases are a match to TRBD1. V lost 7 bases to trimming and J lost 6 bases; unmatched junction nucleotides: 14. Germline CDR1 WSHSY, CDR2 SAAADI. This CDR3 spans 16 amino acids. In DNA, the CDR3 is TGCGCCAGCACCCCTCAGACAGGGGGCCTGGGCGATGGCTACACCTTC. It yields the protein CASTPQTGGLGDGYTF.

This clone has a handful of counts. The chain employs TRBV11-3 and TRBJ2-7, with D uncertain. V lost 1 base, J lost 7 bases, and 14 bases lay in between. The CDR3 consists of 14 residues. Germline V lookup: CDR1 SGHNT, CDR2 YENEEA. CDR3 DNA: TGTGCCAGCAGCTTAGGTCACGAGACACAAGAGCAGTACTTC. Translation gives CASSLGHETQEQYF.

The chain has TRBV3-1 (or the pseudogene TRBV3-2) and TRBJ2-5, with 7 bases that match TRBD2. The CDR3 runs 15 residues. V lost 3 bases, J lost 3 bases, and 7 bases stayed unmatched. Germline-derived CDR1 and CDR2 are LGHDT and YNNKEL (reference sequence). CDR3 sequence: CASSQGTTQKETQYF. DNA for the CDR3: TGTGCCAGCAGCCAGGGGACTACCCAAAAAGAGACCCAGTACTTC.

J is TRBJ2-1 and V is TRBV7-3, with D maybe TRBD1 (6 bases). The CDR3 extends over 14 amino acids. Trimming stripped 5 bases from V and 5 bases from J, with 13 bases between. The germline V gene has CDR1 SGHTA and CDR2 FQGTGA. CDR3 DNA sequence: TGTGCCAGCAGCCCCCCAGGGGCCCACAATGAGCAGTTCTTC. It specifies CASSPPGAHNEQFF. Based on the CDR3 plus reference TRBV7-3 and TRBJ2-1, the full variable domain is GAGVSQTPSNKVTEKGKYVELRCDPISGHTALYWYRQSLGQGPEFLIYFQGTGAADDSGLPNDRFFAVRPEGSVSTLKIQRTERGDSAVYLCASSPPGAHNEQFFGPGTRLTVL.

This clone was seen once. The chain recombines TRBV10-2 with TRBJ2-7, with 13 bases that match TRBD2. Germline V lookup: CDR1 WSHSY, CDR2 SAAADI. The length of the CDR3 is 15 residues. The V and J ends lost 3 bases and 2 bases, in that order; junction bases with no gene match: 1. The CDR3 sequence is CASSDGLAGAYEQYF. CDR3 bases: TGCGCCAGCAGTGACGGACTAGCGGGGGCCTACGAGCAGTACTTC.

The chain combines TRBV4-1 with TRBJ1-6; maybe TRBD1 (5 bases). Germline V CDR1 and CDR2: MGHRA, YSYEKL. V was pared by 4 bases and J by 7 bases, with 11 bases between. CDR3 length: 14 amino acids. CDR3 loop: CASSPGLWNSPLHF. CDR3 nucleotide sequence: TGCGCCAGCAGCCCAGGGCTATGGAATTCACCCCTCCACTTT.

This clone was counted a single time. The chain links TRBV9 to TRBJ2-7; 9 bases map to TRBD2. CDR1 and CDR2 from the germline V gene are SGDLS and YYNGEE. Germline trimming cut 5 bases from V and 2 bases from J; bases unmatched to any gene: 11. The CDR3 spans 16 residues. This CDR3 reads CASSISKIAGAYEQYF. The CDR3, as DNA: TGTGCCAGCAGTATTTCCAAAATAGCGGGAGCCTACGAGCAGTACTTC.

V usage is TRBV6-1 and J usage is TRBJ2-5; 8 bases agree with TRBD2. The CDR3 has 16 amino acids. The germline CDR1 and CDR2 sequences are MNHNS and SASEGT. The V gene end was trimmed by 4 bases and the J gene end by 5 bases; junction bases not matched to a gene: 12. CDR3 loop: CASSVAGGGGWETQYF. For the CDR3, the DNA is TGTGCCAGCAGTGTTGCCGGGGGGGGAGGTTGGGAGACCCAGTACTTC.

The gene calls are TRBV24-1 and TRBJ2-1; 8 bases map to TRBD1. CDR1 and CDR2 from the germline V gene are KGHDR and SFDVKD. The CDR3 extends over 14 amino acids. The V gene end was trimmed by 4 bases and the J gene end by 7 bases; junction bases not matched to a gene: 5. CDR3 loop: CATSDQGAQNEQFF. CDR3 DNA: TGTGCCACCAGTGACCAGGGGGCGCAAAATGAGCAGTTCTTC.